This T cell receptor (beta chain) came from a study of T cells in localized non-small cell lung cancer. The CDR3 runs 15 residues. The ends lost 4 bases at V and 7 bases at J; junction bases unmatched: 11. Germline V gene data show CDR1 as SGHDT and CDR2 as YYEEEE. Findings and limits, study-wide: Uninvolved adjacent lung showed peak T cell clonality, exceeding tumor.

The assay was immunoSEQ multiplex PCR, and TCRdb's table has in-frame clones only and misses some. The sample consists of roughly 72,000 clones, around 84% of them appearing once. With regard to this clone: Its antigen is unidentified.

The rearrangement links TRBV5-6 to TRBJ1-1; 9 bases fit TRBD1. The sequencing used peripheral blood, collected before any cancer treatment. The receptor was derived from an older female donor with stage I lung adenocarcinoma. CDR3 residues: CASSQGTGNTIEAFF. The CDR3 DNA reads as TGTGCCAGCAGCCAGGGGACAGGGAATACTATTGAAGCTTTCTTT.